This TCR beta chain is drawn from a study of shared clonotypes between healthy human individuals. Study-wide context: In total, the donors were two women and three men aged 18 to 49.

Germline CDR1 MDHEN, CDR2 SYDVKM. The CDR3 spans 15 residues. Deletions cut 10 bases from V and 5 bases from J, with 21 bases between. The table came from immunoSEQ multiplex PCR; TCRdb's copy has only in-frame clones and leaves some out. The sample lists around 2,000,000 clones, 95% seen once, with about 0.13% in the top ten. The authors divided CD4+ cells into CD45RA+ naive and CD45RA-negative memory subsets. A word on this clone: Its antigen is undetermined.

Whole-study results and caveats: Sampling used blood alone; tissue repertoires probably differ.

The sample comprised naive CD4+ T cells sorted from blood. Indicated subset: CD45RA+ positively selected. The receptor's source is a man aged 18-30 years in good health. The V and J genes are TRBV28 and TRBJ1-5, with D possibly matching TRBD1 (6 bases). This chain's CDR3 is CATLRRGAPDQPQHF. CDR3 coding DNA: TGTGCCACCCTCCGTCGGGGGGCGCCAGATCAGCCCCAGCATTTT. The whole variable domain, remainder taken from reference TRBV28 and TRBJ1-5, is DVKVTQSSRYLVKRTGEKVFLECVQDMDHENMFWYRQDPGLGLRLIYFSYDVKMKEKGDIPEGYSVSREKKERFSLILESASTNQTSMYLCATLRRGAPDQPQHFGDGTRLSIL.